The entry below describes one T cell receptor (beta chain). Only in-frame clones appear in the TCRdb table, and some are missing; sequencing was by immunoSEQ multiplex PCR. Here the sample spans around 18,000 clones, around 83% being singletons. This record belongs to a study of lymphopenia after photon versus proton radiotherapy. Germline lookup yields CDR1 MNHEY and CDR2 SVGAGI. The CDR3 runs 15 residues. The ends lost 4 bases at V and 2 bases at J; junction bases unmatched: 4. This clonotype originated in a man aged 65 to 85 with pancreatic cancer. The J gene is TRBJ1-2, the V gene TRBV6-5, with 10 positions matching TRBD1. The sample here was peripheral blood, taken from a patient treated with proton-based radiotherapy. CDR3 region: CASSSTGGTNYGYTF. CDR3 nucleotide sequence: TGTGCCAGCAGTTCGACAGGGGGCACCAACTATGGCTACACCTTC.